Below, one T cell receptor beta chain is given with its context. This entry is derived from a study of T cell changes during pregnancy in multiple sclerosis. Produced via immunoSEQ multiplex PCR; TCRdb's table is partial and in-frame only. The table lists 75,000 to 100,000 clones, less than 95% of them singletons. V was trimmed by 8 bases and J by 0 bases, leaving 19 bases between them. CDR3 length equals 16 residues. The germline V gene encodes CDR1 SEHNR and CDR2 FQNEAQ (reference sequence). This clonotype originated in a female donor in good health, enrolled as a control in a pregnancy study. Sample: peripheral blood, taken in the second trimester of pregnancy. The gene calls are TRBV7-9 and TRBJ1-2; tentative D call: TRBD1 (6 bases). The CDR3 spells CASSPSGTRSNYGYTF. CDR3 DNA: TGTGCCAGCTCCCCTAGTGGGACACGATCTAACTATGGCTACACCTTC.